This is a list of T cell receptor beta chains from one sample in a study of beta chain features in type 1 diabetes. Assay used: immunoSEQ multiplex PCR; TCRdb lists only in-frame clones, some missing. The sample lists about 280,000 clones, approximately 16% occurring once. The material sequenced was naive CD4+ T cells from blood. Every receptor here comes from a man in his late teens or twenties with type 1 diabetes. Each CDR3 is given with its conserved first and last residue. A D gene is named only where the DNA matches it firmly. Part of the rows lack a size; the others show once, few, many or a class for expanded clones.

TGTGCTAGTGGTCGTAGCGGGGGCACAGATACGCAGTATTTT,CASGRSGGTDTQYF,TRBD2,NA,TRBV12-5,TRBJ2-3
TGTGCCAGCAGTTTACTTTTGGAACGAGGGAAAAACATTCAGTACTTC,CASSLLLERGKNIQYF,NA,NA,TRBV28,TRBJ2-4
TGTGCCTGGAGCGCGGGGGGGGCGAGCAATCAGCCCCAGCATTTT,CAWSAGGASNQPQHF,NA,few,TRBV30,TRBJ1-5
TGTGCCTGGATGACAGGGCTGGGGCAGTACTTC,CAWMTGLGQYF,TRBD1,NA,TRBV30,TRBJ2-7
TGTGCCAGCAGGTCCCACTCGACCCAGTACTTC,CASRSHSTQYF,NA,NA,TRBV7-2,TRBJ2-5
TGCGCCAGCAGCTGGGACATTAATGAAAAACTGTTTTTT,CASSWDINEKLFF,NA,few,TRBV5-1,TRBJ1-4
TGTGCCAGCAGTTACGAACCGGGACTAGGAGAAGAGACCCAGTACTTC,CASSYEPGLGEETQYF,TRBD2,NA,TRBV6-5,TRBJ2-5
TGTGCCAGCGGACAGGCATACGAGCAGTACTTC,CASGQAYEQYF,TRBD1,few,TRBV7-9,TRBJ2-7
TGTGCCAGCTCACCAGGGACAGGGAATTCCTACGAGCAGTACTTC,CASSPGTGNSYEQYF,TRBD1,few,TRBV18,TRBJ2-7
TGTGCCAGCAGACGCCCGTTATACAGTGCAAGACTGTTTTTT,CASRRPLYSARLFF,NA,NA,TRBV28,TRBJ1-4
TGTGCCATCAGTGAGTCCGGCTACAATGAGCAGTTCTTC,CAISESGYNEQFF,NA,few,TRBV10-3,TRBJ2-1
TGCGCCAGCAGCGCCCGGGACACTTCCTACAATGAGCAGTTCTTC,CASSARDTSYNEQFF,NA,NA,TRBV4-3,TRBJ2-1
TGCAGTACCACAGGGAACTATGGCTACACCTTC,CSTTGNYGYTF,NA,few,TRBV20-1,TRBJ1-2
TGTGCCAGCAGCCAGCAGCAGGGTTTATACAATGAGCAGTTCTTC,CASSQQQGLYNEQFF,NA,NA,TRBV7-2,TRBJ2-1
TGTGCCAGCGGTGCGGTGAACACTGAAGCTTTCTTT,CASGAVNTEAFF,NA,few,TRBV9,TRBJ1-1
TGTGCCTGGAGTTTGCACGGGACAGAAGCTTTCTTT,CAWSLHGTEAFF,NA,NA,TRBV30,TRBJ1-1
TGTGCAAGTCGCTTAGCCGGGGTGGGGTATCTGGTGGGCTCCTATGGCTACACCTTC,CASRLAGVGYLVGSYGYTF,NA,NA,TRBV12-2,TRBJ1-2
TGTGCCAGCTCACCACCAGCGGGACACCACACTGAAGCTTTCTTT,CASSPPAGHHTEAFF,NA,few,TRBV18,TRBJ1-1
TGCAGCGTTGAAGGCGGACTAGCAGGCTACACAGATACGCAGTATTTT,CSVEGGLAGYTDTQYF,TRBD2,few,TRBV29-1,TRBJ2-3
TGTGCCAGCAGACAAATATCAAATAACTATGGCTACACCTTC,CASRQISNNYGYTF,NA,NA,TRBV11-2,TRBJ1-2
TGCGCCAGCAGCCAAGCGGAGTGGGGGGGGGAGCAGTTCTTC,CASSQAEWGGEQFF,TRBD2,NA,TRBV4-3,TRBJ2-1
TGTGCCAGCAGTTTGGACACCTACGAGCAGTACTTC,CASSLDTYEQYF,NA,few,TRBV28,TRBJ2-7
TGTGCCAGCAGAAGAGCGGCTTCCTACGAGCAGTACTTC,CASRRAASYEQYF,NA,NA,TRBV28,TRBJ2-7
TGTGCCAGCAGAATAGCGGGAGCTAGGAATGAGCAGTTCTTC,CASRIAGARNEQFF,TRBD2,NA,TRBV6-5,TRBJ2-1
TGCGCCAGCAGCCTTGTAGCGGGGGGCTGGTATGAGCAGTTCTTC,CASSLVAGGWYEQFF,TRBD2,NA,TRBV4-3,TRBJ2-1
TGCAGCGCCATTAGGCAGGAAACCAACACCATATATTTT,CSAIRQETNTIYF,NA,NA,TRBV29-1,TRBJ1-3
TGTGCCAGCACCTACGGGACACAGAACACTGAAGCTTTCTTT,CASTYGTQNTEAFF,NA,NA,TRBV28,TRBJ1-1
TGTGCCAGCAGCCGTGGGACAGCTTCTGGAAACACCATATATTTT,CASSRGTASGNTIYF,TRBD1,NA,TRBV11-2,TRBJ1-3
TGTGCCAGCTCACCAAGGACAGGCTACTACGAGCAGTACTTC,CASSPRTGYYEQYF,TRBD1,few,TRBV18,TRBJ2-7
TGTGCCATCAGTGAGCCCGGGACAGTCTATGGCTACACCTTC,CAISEPGTVYGYTF,TRBD1,NA,TRBV10-3,TRBJ1-2
TGTGCCAGCAGCTTGAGGGCAACGGTGGCTGAAGCTTTCTTT,CASSLRATVAEAFF,NA,few,TRBV7-9,TRBJ1-1
TGCGCCAGCAGCCCGGGGGACAGGGTCACTGAAGCTTTCTTT,CASSPGDRVTEAFF,TRBD1,few,TRBV4-3,TRBJ1-1
TGTGCCAGCTCACCTGGACAGGGGAACACTGAAGCTTTCTTT,CASSPGQGNTEAFF,TRBD1,few,TRBV18,TRBJ1-1
TGCAGTGCTAGGAGTGGTCAGCCCCAGCATTTT,CSARSGQPQHF,NA,NA,TRBV20-1,TRBJ1-5
TGTGCCAGCTCACTATACCGGGAATACAATGAGCAGTTCTTC,CASSLYREYNEQFF,NA,few,TRBV18,TRBJ2-1
TGTGCCAGCAGTCGACAGGGGGCAGGCAATCAGCCCCAGCATTTT,CASSRQGAGNQPQHF,TRBD1,NA,TRBV7-2,TRBJ1-5
TGTGCCAGTAGTGTGGGACTAGCGGGGCGAGGAGATACGCAGTATTTT,CASSVGLAGRGDTQYF,TRBD2,few,TRBV19,TRBJ2-3
TGTGCCAGCAGTCTCGGGAATAACTATGGCTACACCTTC,CASSLGNNYGYTF,NA,few,TRBV27,TRBJ1-2
TGTGCCAGCAGCCCTTCGGGTCGTTACGAGCAGTACTTC,CASSPSGRYEQYF,NA,NA,TRBV7-8,TRBJ2-7
TGCGCCAGCAGCATTTGGCTAGCGGAACGGATCCGCAGGAATGAGCAGTTCTTC,CASSIWLAERIRRNEQFF,TRBD2,few,TRBV5-1,TRBJ2-1
TGTGCCAGCAGCTTCAGGGCGGAGACCCAGTACTTC,CASSFRAETQYF,NA,few,TRBV5-4,TRBJ2-5
TGTGCCAGCAGCTTGCTGGGGACAGGCGAGCAGTACTTC,CASSLLGTGEQYF,TRBD1,NA,TRBV7-9,TRBJ2-7
TGTGCCAGCACCCTAGGGGGACAGACTAACACCGGGGAGCTGTTTTTT,CASTLGGQTNTGELFF,TRBD1,NA,TRBV28,TRBJ2-2
TGCGCCAGCAGCTTGATCCGGGAGACCCAGTACTTC,CASSLIRETQYF,NA,NA,TRBV5-1,TRBJ2-5
TGTGCCAGCAGCCCTGGACTAGCGCCGGTCGATGAGCAGTTCTTC,CASSPGLAPVDEQFF,TRBD2,few,TRBV7-9,TRBJ2-1
TGTGCCAGCAGTACTCTACAGGGTGGTGAGCAGTTCTTC,CASSTLQGGEQFF,NA,few,TRBV6-5,TRBJ2-1
TGTGCCAGCAGCCCCTGGACAGATCCGAATACGCAGTATTTT,CASSPWTDPNTQYF,NA,NA,TRBV13,TRBJ2-3
TGTGCCAGCAGCGGCAAGGGGTGGAATGAAAAACTGTTTTTT,CASSGKGWNEKLFF,NA,few,TRBV9,TRBJ1-4
TGTGCCAGCAGCTTCCTTAGCGGGGGGTCCTACGAGCAGTACTTC,CASSFLSGGSYEQYF,TRBD2,NA,TRBV7-2,TRBJ2-7
TGTGCCAGCAGTCTTCCCGTCGGGGCCAACGTCCTGACTTTC,CASSLPVGANVLTF,NA,NA,TRBV6-1,TRBJ2-6
TGTGCCAGCTCACCGCGTCCGGAGGAGCAGTACTTC,CASSPRPEEQYF,NA,NA,TRBV18,TRBJ2-7
TGTGCCAGCAGCTTAGGCGTCAGGGGCTATGGCTACACCTTC,CASSLGVRGYGYTF,NA,few,TRBV13,TRBJ1-2
TGTGCCAGCAGCGCTCGCTGGGGCCAGGAGACCCAGTACTTC,CASSARWGQETQYF,NA,few,TRBV9,TRBJ2-5
TGTGCCAGCAGGAAGGGGTTTGAAGAGACCCAGTACTTC,CASRKGFEETQYF,NA,few,TRBV2,TRBJ2-5
TGTGCCAGCGGCTTGGGGGGGCCCGGAAACACCATATATTTT,CASGLGGPGNTIYF,NA,NA,TRBV13,TRBJ1-3
TGTGCCAGCAGCCTCCGACAGGGTCTATCCTACGAGCAGTACTTC,CASSLRQGLSYEQYF,TRBD1,NA,TRBV7-2,TRBJ2-7
TGTGCCAGCAAATCAGGACTAGCGCCCGGGGAGCTGTTTTTT,CASKSGLAPGELFF,TRBD2,NA,TRBV6-5,TRBJ2-2
TGTGCCAGCCGGGGAGAGTATAATTCACCCCTCCACTTT,CASRGEYNSPLHF,NA,NA,TRBV27,TRBJ1-6